This T cell receptor beta chain was identified in a study of beta chain features in type 1 diabetes. Turning to this clone: As yet, its antigen is unknown.

Germline values: CDR1 SGHNT, CDR2 YYREEE (reference sequence). The V end lost 0 bases, the J end lost 5 bases, and 13 bases lay between the germline ends. CDR3 length equals 15 residues. The study reverse transcribed the entire isolated RNA, so it sequenced expressed TCRB transcripts. The assay was immunoSEQ multiplex PCR, and TCRdb's table has in-frame clones only and misses some. This table holds over 200,000 clones, about 11% found once. Study-level points and caveats: The study found moderately but significantly shorter TCRB CDR3s in all four CD4+ subsets of Type 1 diabetes patients. Patients with type 1 diabetes carried fewer insertions and had more deletions at their VDJ junctions.

This TCR came from a man aged 25 to 45 with type 1 diabetes. The chain has TRBV5-4 and TRBJ2-3; perhaps TRBD2 as D (6 bases). Sequencing used naive CD4+ T cells from blood. CDR3 protein: CASSLALRREDTQYF. For the CDR3, the DNA is TGTGCCAGCAGCTTGGCACTAAGGAGGGAAGATACGCAGTATTTT.